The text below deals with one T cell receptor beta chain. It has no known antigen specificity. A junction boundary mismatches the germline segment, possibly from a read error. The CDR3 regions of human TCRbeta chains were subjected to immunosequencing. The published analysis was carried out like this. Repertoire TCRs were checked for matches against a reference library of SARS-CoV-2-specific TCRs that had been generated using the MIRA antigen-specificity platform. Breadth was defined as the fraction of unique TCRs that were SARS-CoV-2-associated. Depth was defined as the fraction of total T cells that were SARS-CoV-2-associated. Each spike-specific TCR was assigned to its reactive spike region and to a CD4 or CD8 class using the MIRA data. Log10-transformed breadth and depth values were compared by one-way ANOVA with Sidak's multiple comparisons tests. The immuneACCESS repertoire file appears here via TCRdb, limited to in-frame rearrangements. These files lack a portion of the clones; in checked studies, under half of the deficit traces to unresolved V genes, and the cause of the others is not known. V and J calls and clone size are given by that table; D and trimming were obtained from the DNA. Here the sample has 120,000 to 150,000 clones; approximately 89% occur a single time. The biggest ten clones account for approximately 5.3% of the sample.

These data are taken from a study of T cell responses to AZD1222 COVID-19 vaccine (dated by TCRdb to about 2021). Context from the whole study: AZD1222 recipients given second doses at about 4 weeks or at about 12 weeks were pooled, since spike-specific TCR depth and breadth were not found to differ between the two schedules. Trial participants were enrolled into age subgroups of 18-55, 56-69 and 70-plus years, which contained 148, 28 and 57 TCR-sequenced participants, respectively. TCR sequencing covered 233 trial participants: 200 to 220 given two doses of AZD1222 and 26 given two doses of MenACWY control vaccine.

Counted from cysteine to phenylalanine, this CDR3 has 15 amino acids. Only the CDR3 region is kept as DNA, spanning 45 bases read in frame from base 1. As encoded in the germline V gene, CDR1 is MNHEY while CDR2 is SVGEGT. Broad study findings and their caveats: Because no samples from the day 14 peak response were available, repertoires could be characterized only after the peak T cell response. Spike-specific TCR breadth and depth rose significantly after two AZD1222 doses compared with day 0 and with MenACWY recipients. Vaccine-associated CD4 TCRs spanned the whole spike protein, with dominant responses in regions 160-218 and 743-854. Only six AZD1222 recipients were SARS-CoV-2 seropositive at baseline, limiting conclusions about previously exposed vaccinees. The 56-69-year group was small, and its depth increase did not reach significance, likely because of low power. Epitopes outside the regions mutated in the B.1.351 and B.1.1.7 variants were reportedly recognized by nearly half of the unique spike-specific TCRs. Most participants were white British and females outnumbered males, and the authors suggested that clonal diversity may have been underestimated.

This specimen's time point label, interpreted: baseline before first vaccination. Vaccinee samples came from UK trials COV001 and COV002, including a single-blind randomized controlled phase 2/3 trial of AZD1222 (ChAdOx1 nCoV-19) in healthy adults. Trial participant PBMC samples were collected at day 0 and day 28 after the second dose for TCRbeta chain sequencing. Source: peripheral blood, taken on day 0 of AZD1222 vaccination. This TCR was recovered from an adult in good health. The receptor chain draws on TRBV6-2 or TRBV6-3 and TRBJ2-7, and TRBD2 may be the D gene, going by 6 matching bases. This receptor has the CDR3 CASSYPPSVSSEQYF. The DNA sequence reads TGTGCCAGCAGTTACCCCCCTAGCGTTTCCTCCGAGCAGTACTTC.